The clone carrying this T cell receptor beta chain showed up many times. The sample is drawn from a study of human T cells and chemical hapten exposure. Documented time point: patch test 1, 2 weeks after DPC sensitization. Treatment given: therapeutic diphenylcyclopropenone sensitization with weekly scalp DPC. Via MiXCR, TCRdb re-called the RACE reads, giving one row per CDR3 protein. The sample has about 56,000 distinct CDR3 sequences, approximately 8.6% seen once; the top ten hold less than 15%. Sequencing was performed on whole blood, taken in connection with sensitization to the hapten diphenylcyclopropenone (DPC). The origin of this receptor is a woman in her thirties or forties with alopecia areata. Some clones in this sample may be carry-over from other donors' samples.

The DNA for the CDR3 is TGTGCCAGCAGCTTAGTGGGTAACACTGAAGCTTTCTTT. Its protein product is CASSLVGNTEAFF. V is TRBV7-9 and J is TRBJ1-1; D unclear. V was trimmed by 1 base and J by 2 bases, leaving 5 bases between them. The CDR3 is 13 residues long. Per germline, CDR1 SEHNR and CDR2 FQNEAQ (reference sequence).